These 10 T cell receptor beta chains were sequenced from one sample in a study of T cell responses to AZD1222 COVID-19 vaccine. Profiling relied on immunoSEQ multiplex PCR, and the TCRdb table lists in-frame clones only, not all of them. The data contain fewer than 100,000 clones, approximately 88% of them singletons. Sample: peripheral blood, taken 28 days after the second AZD1222 dose. Source of these receptors: an adult who received the AZD1222 COVID-19 vaccine.

V is TRBV7-8 and J is TRBJ2-3; 9 bases align to TRBD1. Germline values: CDR1 SGHVS, CDR2 FQNEAQ. The trim removed 5 bases at V and 3 bases at J, leaving 6 bases unmatched. The CDR3 length is 15 residues. This chain's CDR3 is CASSLDRGSTDTQYF. The CDR3 DNA sequence: TGTGCCAGCAGCCTGGACAGGGGAAGTACAGATACGCAGTATTTT.

The chain couples TRBV6-2 or TRBV6-3 to TRBJ2-5, with TRBD2 matching 7 bases. Germline V gene lookup returns CDR1 MNHEY and CDR2 SVGEGT. The length of the CDR3 is 17 residues. V was pared by 2 bases and J by 4 bases, with 13 bases of the junction left unmatched. CDR3 in DNA: TGTGCCAGCAGTTACCCCCTAGCGGACATAACAAGAGAGACCCAGTACTTC. This gives the protein CASSYPLADITRETQYF.

This clone was observed a single time. The genes are TRBV16 and TRBJ1-5; no clear D gene. Trimming removed 4 bases at V and 2 bases at J, with 15 bases between. The length of the CDR3 is 16 residues. Germline lookup yields CDR1 KGHSY and CDR2 FQNENV. CDR3: CASSLSQVVGNQPQHF. Here the CDR3 DNA reads TGTGCCAGCAGCCTAAGCCAGGTCGTTGGCAATCAGCCCCAGCATTTT.

In nucleotides, the CDR3 is TGTGCCAGCAGCTCCGCCAGATTGGGCTGGGATCAGCCCCAGCATTTT. It is translated as CASSSARLGWDQPQHF. This chain uses TRBV5-6 with TRBJ1-5; D remains unclear. Trimming stripped 3 bases from V and 5 bases from J, with 18 bases between. This CDR3 spans 16 amino acids. Per the germline V gene, CDR1 is SGHDT and CDR2 is YYEEEE.

The rearrangement uses TRBV7-3 and TRBJ2-3; 8 nucleotides match TRBD1. The CDR3 runs to 18 residues. Germline trimming cut 1 base from V and 4 bases from J; bases unmatched to any gene: 13. Per germline, CDR1 SGHTA and CDR2 FQGTGA. DNA for the CDR3: TGTGCCAGCAGCTTAATCGGCGCAGGGGGCAGTTCGGCAGATACGCAGTATTTT. This codes for CASSLIGAGGSSADTQYF.

The chain couples TRBV5-5 to TRBJ1-5; TRBD1 is a possible D gene (5 bases). Germline loops: CDR1 SGHKS, CDR2 YYEKEE (reference sequence). CDR3 length equals 13 residues. V was trimmed by 5 bases and J by 10 bases, leaving 16 bases between them. This CDR3 reads CASRETVAGPQHF. CDR3 sequence (DNA): TGTGCCAGCAGAGAGACAGTCGCGGGCCCCCAGCATTTT.

The chain is built from TRBV2 and TRBJ2-2; D call uncertain. Trimming removed 7 bases from V and 4 bases from J, with 7 bases in between. The CDR3 covers 12 residues. Germline V lookup: CDR1 SNHLY, CDR2 FYNNEI. The CDR3 loop reads CASKPSTGELFF. CDR3 coding DNA: TGTGCCAGCAAACCAAGCACCGGGGAGCTGTTTTTT.

This chain uses TRBV7-9 with TRBJ2-5, with 8 bases aligning to TRBD2. The V and J ends lost 3 bases and 0 bases, in that order; junction bases with no gene match: 3. The CDR3 loop spans 15 amino acids. Germline CDR1 and CDR2: SEHNR and FQNEAQ (reference sequence). The DNA of the CDR3 is TGTGCCAGCAGCTTTTCGGGGGGGTACCAAGAGACCCAGTACTTC. This sequence encodes CASSFSGGYQETQYF.

V is TRBV19 and J is TRBJ2-7, with 8 bases aligning to TRBD1. CDR3 length equals 16 residues. From germline, CDR1 is LNHDA and CDR2 SQIVND (reference sequence). Germline trimming cut 5 bases from V and 3 bases from J; bases unmatched to any gene: 12. CDR3 in DNA: TGTGCCAGTAGTCCAACTACAGGGGGGTTGGGCTACGAGCAGTACTTC. It specifies CASSPTTGGLGYEQYF.

This chain connects TRBV7-6 to TRBJ1-1; D gene unclear. CDR1 is SGHVS, CDR2 FNYEAQ, per germline. V gave up 4 bases and J gave up 2 bases, with 17 bases separating them. The CDR3 runs 16 residues. CDR3 amino acids: CASSSSGREGNTEAFF. CDR3 bases: TGTGCCAGCAGCTCGAGCGGGCGAGAAGGTAACACTGAAGCTTTCTTT.